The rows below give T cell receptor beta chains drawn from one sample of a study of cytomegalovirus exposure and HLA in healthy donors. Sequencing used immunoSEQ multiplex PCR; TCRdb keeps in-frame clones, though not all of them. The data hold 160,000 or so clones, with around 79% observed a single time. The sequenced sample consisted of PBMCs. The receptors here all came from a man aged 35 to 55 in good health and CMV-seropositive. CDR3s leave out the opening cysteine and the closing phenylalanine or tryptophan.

CDR3 protein: ASSLWQSRGSPLH; J gene: TRBJ1-6; V gene: TRBV5-4
CDR3 protein: ASSLMGLAKNIQY; J gene: TRBJ2-4; V gene: TRBV5-6
CDR3 protein: ASSQEDTGANVLT; J gene: TRBJ2-6; V gene: TRBV4-1
CDR3 protein: ASSYSWSGQPQH; J gene: TRBJ1-5; V gene: TRBV6-5
CDR3 protein: ASSEVDRSYEQY; J gene: TRBJ2-7; V gene: TRBV6-1
CDR3 protein: ASSPGTLTTGELF; J gene: TRBJ2-2; V gene: TRBV7-2
CDR3 protein: ASSDQGASEAF; J gene: TRBJ1-1; V gene: TRBV6-4
CDR3 protein: ASSTSTVFGNTIY; J gene: TRBJ1-3; V gene: TRBV5-6
CDR3 protein: ASSRSGTVLSKF; J gene: TRBJ2-1; V gene: TRBV28
CDR3 protein: ASSKKQATTNEKLF; J gene: TRBJ1-4; V gene: TRBV21-1
CDR3 protein: ASSHRGRDSTDTQY; J gene: TRBJ2-3; V gene: TRBV2
CDR3 protein: ASSLALLAGGRNEQF; J gene: TRBJ2-1; V gene: TRBV7-2
CDR3 protein: ASSPDRDPTGNTIY; J gene: TRBJ1-3; V gene: TRBV19
CDR3 protein: ASSTGEVGEKLF; J gene: TRBJ1-4; V gene: TRBV19
CDR3 protein: ASSIGGTFSYEQY; J gene: -; V gene: TRBV19
CDR3 protein: ASSLNWAEQF; J gene: TRBJ2-1; V gene: TRBV28
CDR3 protein: ASSYSAGANTGELF; J gene: TRBJ2-2; V gene: TRBV6-5
CDR3 protein: SVEWGGETQY; J gene: TRBJ2-5; V gene: TRBV29-1
CDR3 protein: ASSRLRVSGLIDEQF; J gene: TRBJ2-1; V gene: TRBV27
CDR3 protein: ASSSLQGAGNEQF; J gene: TRBJ2-1; V gene: TRBV5-1
CDR3 protein: ASGALISF; J gene: TRBJ2-1; V gene: TRBV27
CDR3 protein: ASGARPGLAINTGELF; J gene: TRBJ2-2; V gene: TRBV5-1
CDR3 protein: ASSLRGGEGYNEQF; J gene: TRBJ2-1; V gene: TRBV9
CDR3 protein: ASSREKDYLSYNEQF; J gene: TRBJ2-1; V gene: TRBV28
CDR3 protein: ASSFTNAQGYGYT; J gene: TRBJ1-2; V gene: TRBV9
CDR3 protein: ASREIITDTQY; J gene: TRBJ2-3; V gene: TRBV19
CDR3 protein: ASSNGGANVLT; J gene: TRBJ2-6; V gene: TRBV21-1
CDR3 protein: ASGGGAGANGLT; J gene: TRBJ2-6; V gene: TRBV28
CDR3 protein: ASSFRAWAGSRGTDTQY; J gene: TRBJ2-3; V gene: TRBV7-6
CDR3 protein: ASSQTTSSGSRAYNEQF; J gene: TRBJ2-1; V gene: TRBV7-3
CDR3 protein: ASSGTGSGEQY; J gene: TRBJ2-7; V gene: TRBV6-5
CDR3 protein: ASRTGVAGSNIQY; J gene: TRBJ2-4; V gene: TRBV5-1
CDR3 protein: ASRKLAGGPDNEQF; J gene: TRBJ2-1; V gene: TRBV7-9
CDR3 protein: ASSIAGGLETQY; J gene: TRBJ2-5; V gene: TRBV19
CDR3 protein: ASSGGRGGEQY; J gene: TRBJ2-7; V gene: TRBV7-8
CDR3 protein: ASSYSMNTEAF; J gene: TRBJ1-1; V gene: TRBV6-5
CDR3 protein: ASSEREHTGELF; J gene: TRBJ2-2; V gene: TRBV6-4
CDR3 protein: ASSTSGSYNEQF; J gene: TRBJ2-1; V gene: TRBV6-5
CDR3 protein: ASRSSGRFTDTQY; J gene: TRBJ2-3; V gene: TRBV5-1
CDR3 protein: ASSLSSGRWGPDSQY; J gene: TRBJ2-4; V gene: TRBV27
CDR3 protein: ASSVDPGGASVETQY; J gene: TRBJ2-5; V gene: TRBV9
CDR3 protein: ASNPGQFNEKLF; J gene: TRBJ1-4; V gene: TRBV19
CDR3 protein: ASSFGLDTEAF; J gene: TRBJ1-1; V gene: TRBV7-9
CDR3 protein: ASSISGSNGLGQF; J gene: TRBJ2-1; V gene: TRBV9
CDR3 protein: ASRRTGGDGYT; J gene: TRBJ1-2; V gene: TRBV6-5
CDR3 protein: ASSLALGYRTYEQY; J gene: TRBJ2-7; V gene: TRBV11-3
CDR3 protein: ASSLDRVEISGELF; J gene: TRBJ2-2; V gene: TRBV5-1
CDR3 protein: ASSSSGSSYEQY; J gene: TRBJ2-7; V gene: TRBV5-4
CDR3 protein: ASSTSLPAGGEKLF; J gene: TRBJ1-4; V gene: TRBV5-6
CDR3 protein: ASSLQGVSNQPQH; J gene: TRBJ1-5; V gene: TRBV27
CDR3 protein: ASSEAGIGYGYT; J gene: TRBJ1-2; V gene: TRBV28
CDR3 protein: ASSGQGRSSGNTIY; J gene: TRBJ1-3; V gene: TRBV6-6
CDR3 protein: ASSLGAGISSGANGLT; J gene: TRBJ2-6; V gene: TRBV5-1
CDR3 protein: ASSAGQSNTEAF; J gene: TRBJ1-1; V gene: TRBV7-3
CDR3 protein: ASSLLVEGDGSAF; J gene: TRBJ1-1; V gene: TRBV11-3